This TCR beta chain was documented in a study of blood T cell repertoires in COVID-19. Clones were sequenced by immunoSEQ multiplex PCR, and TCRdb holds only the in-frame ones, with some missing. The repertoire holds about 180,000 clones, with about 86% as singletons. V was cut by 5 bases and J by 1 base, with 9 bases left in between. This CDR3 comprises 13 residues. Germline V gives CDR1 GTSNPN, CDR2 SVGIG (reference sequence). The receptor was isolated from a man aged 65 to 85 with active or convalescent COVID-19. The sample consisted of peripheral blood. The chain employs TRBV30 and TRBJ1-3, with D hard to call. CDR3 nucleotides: TGTGCCTGGTCGGGGAGGTCTGGAAACACCATATATTTT. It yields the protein CAWSGRSGNTIYF. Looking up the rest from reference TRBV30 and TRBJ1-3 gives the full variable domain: SQTIHQWPATLVQPVGSPLSLECTVEGTSNPNLYWYRQAAGRGLQLLFYSVGIGQISSEVPQNLSASRPQDRQFILSSKKLLLSDSGFYLCAWSGRSGNTIYFGEGSWLTVV.